Only a few counts were recorded for the clone carrying this TCR beta chain. What it recognizes is unknown. TCRdb reprocessed the 5' RACE reads via MiXCR and lists one record per CDR3 protein. Of about 320,000 distinct CDR3 sequences in the sample, around 4.5% were seen once. The CDR3 runs to 14 residues. V was clipped by 4 bases and J by 4 bases, with 14 bases between them. The V gene's germline CDR1 is SGHRS and CDR2 YFSETQ. These data originate in a study of T cells after yellow fever vaccination. Study-level points and caveats: A limited proportion of clonotypes was detected within both the CD4 and CD8 compartments. Abundant clonotypes (contaminants from the bulk population) could be present in FACS-sorted repertoires. It was a weaker secondary response, yet one that peaked faster, at day 5 versus 15.

The TCR was taken from a man between 18 and 35 years old who received the YFV17D yellow fever vaccine. The chain uses TRBV5-1 and TRBJ1-2; a weak D match, TRBD1 (6 bases). The material sequenced was PBMCs, taken 15 days after the yellow fever booster vaccination. CDR3 sequence (DNA): TGCGCCAGCAGCCCAGGGGTCATGCTCTATGGCTACACCTTC. It translates to CASSPGVMLYGYTF. Complete variable domain (other parts from reference TRBV5-1 and TRBJ1-2): KAGVTQTPRYLIKTRGQQVTLSCSPISGHRSVSWYQQTPGQGLQFLFEYFSETQRNKGNFPGRFSGRQFSNSRSEMNVSTLELGDSALYLCASSPGVMLYGYTFGSGTRLTVV.